These T cell receptor beta chains were read from a single sample in a study of T cell responses to AZD1222 COVID-19 vaccine. Clones were read by immunoSEQ multiplex PCR, and TCRdb kept only the in-frame ones, dropping some. In the table there are approximately 94,000 clones, roughly 91% of which are singletons. Sequencing was performed on peripheral blood, taken on day 0 of AZD1222 vaccination. These receptors were taken from an adult in good health. Both conserved end residues are part of each CDR3. The order of the fields is J gene, clone size, D gene, V gene, CDR3 protein, CDR3 DNA. A D gene is named only where the DNA matches it firmly. For some rows the clone size is stated as once, few or many, or as a class when expanded; others skip it.

j_call: TRBJ1-4; clone_size: once; d_call: TRBD1; v_call: TRBV3-1/TRBV3-2; cdr3_aa: CASSQRGQGYNEKLFF; cdr3_nt: TGTGCCAGCAGCCAGAGGGGACAGGGGTATAATGAAAAACTGTTTTTT
j_call: TRBJ2-2; clone_size: NA; d_call: NA; v_call: TRBV19; cdr3_aa: CASTPSLANTGELFF; cdr3_nt: TGTGCCAGTACCCCCAGTTTGGCGAACACCGGGGAGCTGTTTTTT
j_call: TRBJ2-2; clone_size: once; d_call: NA; v_call: TRBV6-1; cdr3_aa: CASSDVGAPGELFF; cdr3_nt: TGTGCCAGCAGTGATGTAGGGGCTCCCGGGGAGCTGTTTTTT
j_call: TRBJ2-3; clone_size: NA; d_call: NA; v_call: TRBV11-2; cdr3_aa: CASSFGTDTQYF; cdr3_nt: TGTGCCAGCAGCTTTGGCACAGATACGCAGTATTTT
j_call: TRBJ1-2; clone_size: NA; d_call: NA; v_call: TRBV28; cdr3_aa: CASTLKPQLDYGYTF; cdr3_nt: TGTGCCAGCACTCTAAAGCCCCAGCTCGACTATGGCTACACCTTC
j_call: TRBJ2-4; clone_size: NA; d_call: NA; v_call: TRBV19; cdr3_aa: CASSMDREGTKNIQYF; cdr3_nt: TGTGCCAGTAGTATGGACAGGGAGGGAACCAAAAACATTCAGTACTTC
j_call: TRBJ2-1; clone_size: NA; d_call: TRBD1; v_call: TRBV7-2; cdr3_aa: CASSLQGAGNEQFF; cdr3_nt: TGTGCCAGCAGCTTGCAGGGGGCAGGAAATGAGCAGTTCTTC
j_call: TRBJ1-5; clone_size: NA; d_call: TRBD1; v_call: TRBV28; cdr3_aa: CASSFIIPGQGAVQPQHF; cdr3_nt: TGTGCCAGCAGTTTCATAATCCCGGGACAGGGGGCGGTTCAGCCCCAGCATTTT
j_call: TRBJ2-3; clone_size: NA; d_call: NA; v_call: TRBV9; cdr3_aa: CASSPSRVTDTQYF; cdr3_nt: TGTGCCAGCAGCCCGTCCAGGGTCACAGATACGCAGTATTTT
j_call: TRBJ1-2; clone_size: NA; d_call: NA; v_call: TRBV20-1; cdr3_aa: CSASVPNYGYTF; cdr3_nt: TGCAGTGCTAGTGTCCCTAACTATGGCTACACCTTC
j_call: TRBJ1-1; clone_size: NA; d_call: NA; v_call: TRBV7-3; cdr3_aa: CASSFTGRNTEAFF; cdr3_nt: TGTGCCAGCAGCTTTACAGGCCGGAACACTGAAGCTTTCTTT
j_call: TRBJ1-5; clone_size: NA; d_call: TRBD1; v_call: TRBV27; cdr3_aa: CASSSREGANRQPQHF; cdr3_nt: TGTGCCAGCAGTTCCAGGGAGGGGGCGAATCGTCAGCCCCAGCATTTT
j_call: TRBJ2-1; clone_size: NA; d_call: NA; v_call: TRBV28; cdr3_aa: CASRPEGASSSSYNEQFF; cdr3_nt: TGTGCCAGTCGACCGGAAGGCGCTTCCTCCTCCTCCTACAATGAGCAGTTCTTC
j_call: TRBJ2-1; clone_size: NA; d_call: NA; v_call: TRBV5-4; cdr3_aa: CASSPSGPLAYNEQFF; cdr3_nt: TGTGCCAGCAGCCCCTCAGGCCCCCTGGCCTACAATGAGCAGTTCTTC
j_call: TRBJ2-7; clone_size: NA; d_call: NA; v_call: TRBV2; cdr3_aa: CASTLLQGAGEQYF; cdr3_nt: TGTGCCAGCACCCTCCTACAAGGGGCGGGCGAGCAGTACTTC
j_call: TRBJ2-1; clone_size: once; d_call: TRBD2; v_call: TRBV5-1; cdr3_aa: CASSTGLAGADEQFF; cdr3_nt: TGCGCCAGCAGCACAGGACTAGCGGGAGCTGATGAGCAGTTCTTC
j_call: TRBJ2-2; clone_size: once; d_call: NA; v_call: TRBV11-2; cdr3_aa: CASSPRDWEANTGELFF; cdr3_nt: TGTGCCAGCAGCCCCCGGGACTGGGAGGCGAACACCGGGGAGCTGTTTTTT
j_call: TRBJ2-1; clone_size: NA; d_call: NA; v_call: TRBV9; cdr3_aa: CASSPGTQSYNEQFF; cdr3_nt: TGTGCCAGCAGCCCGGGGACTCAGAGTTACAATGAGCAGTTCTTC
j_call: TRBJ1-1; clone_size: NA; d_call: NA; v_call: TRBV12-5; cdr3_aa: CASGPGGFGTEAFF; cdr3_nt: TGTGCTAGTGGACCGGGCGGGTTTGGTACTGAAGCTTTCTTT
j_call: TRBJ2-3; clone_size: NA; d_call: NA; v_call: TRBV28; cdr3_aa: CASSQISSAGDTQYF; cdr3_nt: TGTGCCAGCAGTCAGATTTCTAGCGCGGGAGATACGCAGTATTTT
j_call: TRBJ2-1; clone_size: NA; d_call: NA; v_call: TRBV7-9; cdr3_aa: CASSWALSGSSTNEQFF; cdr3_nt: TGTGCCAGCAGCTGGGCCCTAAGCGGTAGCAGTACGAATGAGCAGTTCTTC
j_call: TRBJ1-1; clone_size: NA; d_call: NA; v_call: TRBV30; cdr3_aa: CAWSTQEHTEAFF; cdr3_nt: TGTGCCTGGAGTACCCAGGAGCACACTGAAGCTTTCTTT
j_call: TRBJ2-7; clone_size: NA; d_call: NA; v_call: TRBV10-1; cdr3_aa: CAYDRKTYEQYF; cdr3_nt: TGCGCATACGACCGGAAGACCTACGAGCAGTACTTC
j_call: TRBJ2-7; clone_size: NA; d_call: TRBD2; v_call: TRBV28; cdr3_aa: CASSRLAGNPYEQYF; cdr3_nt: TGTGCCAGCAGTCGACTAGCGGGAAATCCCTACGAGCAGTACTTC
j_call: TRBJ2-7; clone_size: NA; d_call: NA; v_call: TRBV6-5; cdr3_aa: CASSRSNRAGYEQYF; cdr3_nt: TGTGCCAGCAGTAGATCGAACAGGGCAGGGTACGAGCAGTACTTC
j_call: TRBJ2-1; clone_size: NA; d_call: NA; v_call: TRBV5-4; cdr3_aa: CASTPGEAAYNEQFF; cdr3_nt: TGTGCCAGCACCCCTGGGGAGGCTGCTTACAATGAGCAGTTCTTC
j_call: TRBJ2-3; clone_size: NA; d_call: NA; v_call: TRBV7-2; cdr3_aa: CASSFEPTDTQYF; cdr3_nt: TGTGCCAGCAGCTTTGAACCCACAGATACGCAGTATTTT
j_call: TRBJ1-5; clone_size: NA; d_call: TRBD1; v_call: TRBV27; cdr3_aa: CASSLGVGQGGNQPQHF; cdr3_nt: TGTGCCAGCAGTTTAGGCGTGGGACAGGGGGGCAATCAGCCCCAGCATTTT
j_call: TRBJ2-3; clone_size: NA; d_call: TRBD2; v_call: TRBV7-2; cdr3_aa: CASSLLGSGRKADTQYF; cdr3_nt: TGTGCCAGCAGCTTATTGGGTAGCGGGAGGAAAGCAGATACGCAGTATTTT
j_call: TRBJ2-7; clone_size: NA; d_call: NA; v_call: TRBV5-6; cdr3_aa: CASSSWDNSYEQYF; cdr3_nt: TGTGCCAGCAGCTCCTGGGACAACTCCTACGAGCAGTACTTC
j_call: TRBJ1-1; clone_size: NA; d_call: NA; v_call: TRBV9; cdr3_aa: CASSPRTLDTEAFF; cdr3_nt: TGTGCCAGCAGCCCCAGAACGTTAGACACTGAAGCTTTCTTT
j_call: TRBJ2-3; clone_size: NA; d_call: TRBD2; v_call: TRBV3-1/TRBV3-2; cdr3_aa: CASSQEWAGGGRDTQYF; cdr3_nt: TGTGCCAGCAGCCAAGAGTGGGCGGGAGGAGGGCGAGATACGCAGTATTTT
j_call: TRBJ1-5; clone_size: NA; d_call: NA; v_call: TRBV2; cdr3_aa: CASSARDSPMPQHF; cdr3_nt: TGTGCCAGCAGTGCTAGGGACTCCCCAATGCCCCAGCATTTT
j_call: TRBJ2-1; clone_size: NA; d_call: NA; v_call: TRBV9; cdr3_aa: CASSVYQGKQFF; cdr3_nt: TGTGCCAGCAGCGTATATCAGGGTAAGCAGTTCTTC
j_call: TRBJ2-1; clone_size: NA; d_call: NA; v_call: TRBV9; cdr3_aa: CASSVVGGSYNEQFF; cdr3_nt: TGTGCCAGCAGCGTAGTTGGGGGATCCTACAATGAGCAGTTCTTC
j_call: TRBJ1-2; clone_size: NA; d_call: TRBD1; v_call: TRBV7-3; cdr3_aa: CASSLNRGSVYGYTF; cdr3_nt: TGTGCCAGCAGCTTAAACAGGGGGTCGGTCTATGGCTACACCTTC
j_call: TRBJ2-7; clone_size: NA; d_call: NA; v_call: TRBV6-5; cdr3_aa: CASRSGQIRYEQYF; cdr3_nt: TGTGCCAGCAGATCAGGACAGATACGCTACGAGCAGTACTTC
j_call: TRBJ1-5; clone_size: few; d_call: NA; v_call: TRBV19; cdr3_aa: CASSIGSIQPQHF; cdr3_nt: TGTGCCAGTAGTATCGGAAGTATACAGCCCCAGCATTTT
j_call: TRBJ2-7; clone_size: NA; d_call: NA; v_call: TRBV18; cdr3_aa: CASSPRKGSSYEQYF; cdr3_nt: TGTGCCAGCTCACCACGGAAAGGGAGCTCCTACGAGCAGTACTTC
j_call: TRBJ1-3; clone_size: once; d_call: TRBD1; v_call: TRBV6-5; cdr3_aa: CASYRGRDTIYF; cdr3_nt: TGTGCCAGCTACAGGGGCCGAGACACCATATATTTT
j_call: TRBJ2-2; clone_size: NA; d_call: NA; v_call: TRBV19; cdr3_aa: CASTAGQNTGELFF; cdr3_nt: TGTGCCAGTACTGCGGGCCAGAACACCGGGGAGCTGTTTTTT
j_call: TRBJ2-7; clone_size: NA; d_call: NA; v_call: TRBV13; cdr3_aa: CASSLTGTYEQYF; cdr3_nt: TGTGCCAGCAGCTTGACGGGGACCTACGAGCAGTACTTC
j_call: TRBJ2-1; clone_size: NA; d_call: NA; v_call: TRBV6-5; cdr3_aa: CASSYSIGQSYNEQFF; cdr3_nt: TGTGCCAGCAGTTACTCGATAGGACAGTCCTACAATGAGCAGTTCTTC
j_call: TRBJ1-4; clone_size: NA; d_call: NA; v_call: TRBV5-1; cdr3_aa: CASSLMGEPPKELFF; cdr3_nt: TGCGCCAGCAGCTTGATGGGAGAACCCCCCAAAGAACTGTTTTTT
j_call: TRBJ2-7; clone_size: NA; d_call: NA; v_call: TRBV28; cdr3_aa: CASGGYEQYF; cdr3_nt: TGTGCCAGCGGGGGCTACGAGCAGTACTTC
j_call: TRBJ2-1; clone_size: NA; d_call: NA; v_call: TRBV29-1; cdr3_aa: CSVEGHSYNEQFF; cdr3_nt: TGCAGCGTTGAGGGTCACTCCTACAATGAGCAGTTCTTC
j_call: TRBJ1-2; clone_size: NA; d_call: NA; v_call: TRBV2; cdr3_aa: CASSERRTNYGYTF; cdr3_nt: TGTGCCAGCAGTGAAAGGCGGACTAACTATGGCTACACCTTC
j_call: TRBJ1-2; clone_size: NA; d_call: NA; v_call: TRBV30; cdr3_aa: CAWTITGKGYTF; cdr3_nt: TGTGCCTGGACCATTACAGGGAAGGGCTACACCTTC
j_call: TRBJ1-1; clone_size: NA; d_call: NA; v_call: TRBV5-1; cdr3_aa: CASSLEVSPTTEAFF; cdr3_nt: TGCGCCAGCAGCTTGGAGGTCAGCCCCACGACTGAAGCTTTCTTT
j_call: TRBJ2-1; clone_size: NA; d_call: TRBD2; v_call: TRBV2; cdr3_aa: CASSERGTSGSGSEQFF; cdr3_nt: TGTGCCAGCAGTGAGAGAGGGACTAGCGGGAGTGGATCTGAGCAGTTCTTC
j_call: TRBJ2-1; clone_size: NA; d_call: NA; v_call: TRBV5-6; cdr3_aa: CASSSTGFGYNEQFF; cdr3_nt: TGTGCCAGCAGCTCTACAGGATTTGGCTACAATGAGCAGTTCTTC
j_call: TRBJ2-7; clone_size: NA; d_call: NA; v_call: TRBV20-1; cdr3_aa: CSASSYLFPIYEQYF; cdr3_nt: TGCAGTGCTAGTTCCTACTTATTCCCGATCTACGAGCAGTACTTC